This TCR beta chain was sequenced in a study of Graves' ophthalmopathy and Graves' hyperthyroidism. TCR beta CDR3 regions were amplified from RNA transcripts. Following a first-round RT-PCR that used HTBI primers, a second-round multiplex PCR was carried out. TCRdb re-analysed the multiplex PCR reads in MiXCR, keeping a single row per CDR3 protein. The table shows hundreds of thousands of distinct CDR3 sequences, with roughly 21% occurring only once. Study-wide findings and caveats: A majority of expanded thyroid clonotypes exceeding 0.001 frequency were likewise present in blood. With around 69% sensitivity and approximately 73% specificity, the model predicted ophthalmopathy progression.

Germline V gene sequence: CDR1 SGHAT, CDR2 FQNNGV. With 5 bases removed from V and 0 bases from J, the gap between germline ends came to 12 bases. This CDR3 contains 15 residues. The stable label applied to hyperthyroidism with no ophthalmopathy within 18 months of follow-up. As diagnostic evidence, clinical symptoms, serum thyroxine, TRAb, thyroid ultrasound and orbital computed tomography were relied upon. A remark on this clonotype: No antigen is known for it.

The clonotype was recovered from a woman between 18 and 29 years old with stable Graves' hyperthyroidism. The chain couples TRBV11-2 to TRBJ2-3; D is perhaps TRBD2 (6 bases). Sequenced sample: peripheral blood. Written as DNA, the CDR3 is TGTGCCAGCAGCCCTGGCGGGGCCAGCACAGATACGCAGTATTTT. This encodes CASSPGGASTDTQYF.